The 23 T cell receptor beta chains below were found in one sample sequenced in a study of OX40 agonist ivuxolimab in advanced cancers. Repertoires were generated with immunoSEQ multiplex PCR, while TCRdb's copy carries only in-frame clones and drops some. This sample has approximately 41,000 clones, with about nine tenths found just once. The input for sequencing was CD4+ or CD8+ T cells sorted from blood, taken in a trial of the OX40 agonist ivuxolimab. The receptors stem from an adult with an advanced solid tumor such as melanoma, head and neck, liver or kidney cancer.

The J gene is TRBJ2-4, the V gene TRBV11-2, with D possibly matching TRBD1 (6 bases). CDR3 length: 18 residues. Trimming stripped 5 bases from V and 1 base from J, with 21 bases between. Germline CDR1 SGHAT, CDR2 FQNNGV. CDR3 in DNA: TGTGCCAGCAGCCCAGTCGAGTCGACAGGAGAGGCCAAAAACATTCAGTACTTC. Residues: CASSPVESTGEAKNIQYF.

This clone was seen just once. The chain links TRBV4-1 to TRBJ2-7, with TRBD1 identical over 7 bases. With 4 bases clipped from V and 5 bases from J, the junction kept 8 bases outside the gene matches. Germline values: CDR1 MGHRA, CDR2 YSYEKL. This CDR3 is built from 14 residues. The CDR3 loop reads CASSPGQNLDEQYF. The CDR3 DNA follows: TGCGCCAGCAGCCCGGGACAGAATCTAGACGAGCAGTACTTC.

This clone was picked up one time. The V call is TRBV11-2, the J call TRBJ2-5; 11 nucleotides align to TRBD2. The V gene's germline CDR1 is SGHAT and CDR2 FQNNGV. V lost 5 bases, J lost 3 bases, and 5 bases stayed unmatched. The length of the CDR3 is 15 residues. This CDR3 reads CASSPSGGLKETQYF. In nucleotides, the CDR3 is TGTGCCAGCAGCCCTAGCGGGGGGCTGAAAGAGACCCAGTACTTC. Variable domain in full (rest from reference TRBV11-2 and TRBJ2-5): EAGVAQSPRYKIIEKRQSVAFWCNPISGHATLYWYQQILGQGPKLLIQFQNNGVVDDSQLPKDRFSAERLKGVDSTLKIQPAKLEDSAVYLCASSPSGGLKETQYFGPGTRLLVL.

The gene calls are TRBV30 and TRBJ1-2; possible D gene TRBD1, 5 bases. Germline CDR1 GTSNPN, CDR2 SVGIG (reference sequence). The ends were cut back, 3 bases at V and 7 bases at J, with 12 bases in the middle. The CDR3 length is 12 residues. The CDR3 region has the DNA TGTGCCTGGAGGTGGGGGGACTCTGGCTACACCTTC. This gives the protein CAWRWGDSGYTF.

V and J are TRBV6-1 and TRBJ2-7; D remains ambiguous. V gave up 6 bases and J gave up 3 bases, with 6 bases separating them. Germline V gene lookup returns CDR1 MNHNS and CDR2 SASEGT. There are 11 residues in the CDR3. CDR3 nucleotide sequence: TGTGCCAGCAGCCTAATCTACGAGCAGTACTTC. It encodes CASSLIYEQYF.

V gene TRBV7-6 combines with J gene TRBJ2-1, with a possible D match to TRBD2 (5 bases). The germline V gene encodes CDR1 SGHVS and CDR2 FNYEAQ. The length of the CDR3 is 16 residues. V gave up 2 bases and J gave up 4 bases, with 15 bases separating them. CDR3 sequence: CASSLSANRDYNEQFF. CDR3 coding DNA: TGTGCCAGCAGCTTATCGGCCAACCGGGATTACAATGAGCAGTTCTTC.

The chain links TRBV6-8 to TRBJ2-1, with D unresolved. CDR1 and CDR2 (germline): MNHGY, SAAAGT. This CDR3 spans 12 amino acids. V lost 0 bases and J 9 bases, leaving 6 bases between the germline ends. CDR3 sequence (DNA): TGTGCCAGCAGTTACTCACATATTGAGCAGTTCTTC. Its protein product is CASSYSHIEQFF.

The chain links TRBV27 to TRBJ1-5, with TRBD1 as a possible D gene (5 bases). Trimming took 7 bases from V and 6 from J, leaving 10 bases between them. CDR1 and CDR2 from the germline V gene are MNHEY and SMNVEV (reference sequence). The CDR3 extends over 12 amino acids. CDR3 in DNA: TGTGCCAGCAAATCCGGGGGTCAGCCCCAGCATTTT. It translates to CASKSGGQPQHF.

V is TRBV27 and J is TRBJ1-5; D unclear. V was shortened by 4 bases and J by 3 bases, with 10 bases between the two germline ends. The CDR3 contains 14 residues. Germline loops: CDR1 MNHEY, CDR2 SMNVEV (reference sequence). CDR3 DNA sequence: TGTGCCAGCAGTTCGCTGGGCCCCAATCAGCCCCAGCATTTT. Residues: CASSSLGPNQPQHF.

The chain links TRBV5-4 to TRBJ2-7; no clear D gene. CDR1 and CDR2 from the germline V gene are SGHNT and YYREEE (reference sequence). The CDR3 is made up of 11 amino acids. V dropped 3 bases and J dropped 4 bases, with 5 bases sitting between them. Here the CDR3 reads CASSSAYEQYF. The CDR3 bases are TGTGCCAGCAGCTCCGCTTACGAGCAGTACTTC.

This chain uses TRBV4-3 with TRBJ2-7; D may be TRBD2 (6 bases). The CDR3 runs to 14 residues. Trimming pared 0 bases from V and 6 bases from J, leaving 12 bases between. Germline-derived CDR1 and CDR2 are LGHNA and YSLEER. The CDR3 bases are TGCGCCAGCAGCCAAGACCCGGGGGACGGCGAGCAGTACTTC. It is translated as CASSQDPGDGEQYF.

The CDR3 loop is CATSWQGDNEQFF. DNA for the CDR3: TGTGCCACAAGTTGGCAGGGAGATAATGAGCAGTTCTTC. The rearrangement joins TRBV6-5 to TRBJ2-1; D is possibly TRBD1 or TRBD2 (5 bases each). The length of the CDR3 is 13 residues. The V end lost 10 bases, the J end lost 7 bases, and 17 bases lay between the germline ends. Germline CDR1 reads MNHEY; CDR2 reads SVGAGI.

This clone has just one count. The CDR3 region has the DNA TGTGCCAGCAGCGTAGTAGGGGGGCCATTCGATACGCAGTATTTT. Translated, it gives CASSVVGGPFDTQYF. The gene calls are TRBV9 and TRBJ2-3, with D possibly being TRBD1 or TRBD2 (6 bases each). The CDR3 extends over 15 amino acids. V dropped 0 bases and J dropped 6 bases, with 14 bases sitting between them. Germline V gives CDR1 SGDLS, CDR2 YYNGEE.

This clone occurred once. V gene TRBV5-5 combines with J gene TRBJ1-2; 9 bases line up with TRBD1. The J segment lost 7 bases and the V segment lost 3 bases, leaving 10 bases of the junction unmatched. Germline V gene lookup returns CDR1 SGHKS and CDR2 YYEKEE (reference sequence). This CDR3 has 15 residues. CDR3 sequence: CASSSSTGGSPGYTF. CDR3 coding DNA: TGTGCCAGCAGCTCCAGTACAGGGGGCTCTCCTGGCTACACCTTC. Together with reference TRBV5-5 and TRBJ1-2, the CDR3 gives the full variable domain: DAGVTQSPTHLIKTRGQQVTLRCSPISGHKSVSWYQQVLGQGPQFIFQYYEKEERGRGNFPDRFSARQFPNYSSELNVNALLLGDSALYLCASSSSTGGSPGYTFGSGTRLTVV.

The chain carries TRBV28 and TRBJ2-7; no firm D call. The CDR3 extends over 11 amino acids. The V gene's germline CDR1 is MDHEN and CDR2 SYDVKM. V dropped 4 bases and J dropped 3 bases, with 4 bases sitting between them. CDR3 residues: CASSYVYEQYF. CDR3 coding DNA: TGTGCCAGCAGTTACGTCTACGAGCAGTACTTC.

J is TRBJ2-1 and V is TRBV5-4; 10 bases agree with TRBD2. In germline, CDR1 is SGHNT, CDR2 YYREEE (reference sequence). Trimming took 3 bases from V and 6 from J; bases not matched to a gene: 12. CDR3 length equals 17 residues. The CDR3 here is CASSSSPLAGNFNEQFF. CDR3 coding DNA: TGTGCCAGCAGCTCATCCCCACTAGCGGGGAATTTCAATGAGCAGTTCTTC.

This chain uses TRBV10-3 with TRBJ2-5; unclear D gene. The CDR3 is made up of 11 amino acids. Germline V CDR1 and CDR2: ENHRY, SYGVKD. Trimming left V 0 bases short and J 8 bases short, with 4 bases between. Here the CDR3 reads CAISESETQYF. The CDR3 DNA sequence: TGTGCCATCAGTGAGTCTGAAACCCAGTACTTC.

The gene calls are TRBV14 and TRBJ1-4; D call uncertain. Trimming stripped 5 bases from V and 2 bases from J, with 12 bases between. This CDR3 region has 15 residues. Germline-derived CDR1 and CDR2 are SGHDN and FVKESK. The CDR3 spells CASSSAGWTNEKLFF. DNA of the CDR3: TGTGCCAGCAGCTCCGCTGGTTGGACTAATGAAAAACTGTTTTTT.

The chain combines TRBV10-2 with TRBJ1-2, with D perhaps matching TRBD1 (5 bases). Germline V CDR1 and CDR2: WSHSY, SAAADI. Trimming cost V 9 bases and J 3 bases, with 14 bases left between them. There are 13 residues in the CDR3. The CDR3 region has the DNA TGCGCCAGTCTCCGGGACCCCCACTATGGCTACACCTTC. As protein: CASLRDPHYGYTF.

The rearrangement links TRBV30 to TRBJ1-1; TRBD1 might be the D (6 bases). The germline gives CDR1 GTSNPN, CDR2 SVGIG (reference sequence). Between the trimmed V and J ends, which lost 2 bases and 2 bases, there was a span of 12 bases. CDR3 length: 14 amino acids. The CDR3 is CAWSRGQGNTEAFF. The CDR3 nucleotides read TGTGCCTGGAGTCGGGGGCAGGGTAACACTGAAGCTTTCTTT.

This chain uses TRBV7-8 with TRBJ1-6, with 7 bases fitting TRBD1. V lost 5 bases and J lost 7; bases outside the gene matches: 2. This CDR3 is 13 amino acids long. Looked up from germline, CDR1 is SGHVS and CDR2 is FQNEAQ. CDR3 sequence (DNA): TGTGCCAGCAGCCCGGGACAGAATTCACCCCTCCACTTT. The encoded protein is CASSPGQNSPLHF.

The CDR3 sequence: CASSDWGSGNTIYF. The CDR3 bases are TGTGCCAGCAGTGATTGGGGATCTGGAAACACCATATATTTT. The chain carries TRBV6-1 and TRBJ1-3; D is unclear. Looked up from germline, CDR1 is MNHNS and CDR2 is SASEGT. The CDR3 contains 14 residues. Trimming pared 3 bases from V and 1 base from J, leaving 7 bases between.

This clone was found once. The chain combines TRBV28 with TRBJ2-7; perhaps TRBD2 as D (7 bases). The germline CDR1 and CDR2 sequences are MDHEN and SYDVKM. Trimming removed 5 bases at V and 6 bases at J, with 8 bases between. CDR3 length equals 11 residues. The CDR3 is CASSGGAEQYF. The CDR3 DNA is TGTGCCAGCAGTGGGGGGGCCGAGCAGTACTTC.